These 20 T cell receptor beta chains share one sample of origin, sequenced in a study of metastatic and nonmetastatic thyroid tumors (dated by TCRdb to the early 2020s). The protocol used for the library was PCR. The listed sequencing device is Illumina HiSeq 4000. TCRdb itself trimmed the public reads at Q25 with fastp, ran MiXCR and retained productive beta chains. This sample holds approximately 15,000 clones; roughly a fifth were observed only once. The ten top clones hold approximately 12% of the sample. No treatment had been received by any patient before thyroid surgery. The sample consisted of blood. The receptor source for this set is a female donor with papillary thyroid cancer or a benign thyroid nodule (not recorded which). Some clones in this sample may be carry-over from other donors' samples.

This clone was counted between two and nine times. The CDR3: CASSYSDRLQGEQYF. The CDR3 nucleotides read TGTGCCAGCAGTTACTCTGACAGGCTTCAAGGCGAGCAGTACTTC. V and J are TRBV6-6 and TRBJ2-7; the D gene is possibly TRBD1 (6 bases). V lost 0 bases and J 6 bases, leaving 15 bases between the germline ends. CDR1 MNHNY and CDR2 SVGAGI come from the germline V gene (reference sequence). CDR3 length equals 15 residues.

The sample holds many counts of this clone. V and J are TRBV5-4 and TRBJ2-1; 7 bases are a match to TRBD1. The trim removed 4 bases at V and 1 base at J, leaving 2 bases unmatched. The CDR3 runs to 14 residues. Germline V gives CDR1 SGHNT, CDR2 YYREEE (reference sequence). The CDR3 nucleotides read TGTGCCAGCAGCCTGGGACAGTCCTACAATGAGCAGTTCTTC. Residues: CASSLGQSYNEQFF.

V gene TRBV20-1 combines with J gene TRBJ2-2; 7 bases map to TRBD1. J lost 4 bases, V lost 2 bases, and 7 bases had no gene match. CDR3 length: 15 amino acids. From germline, CDR1 is DFQATT and CDR2 SNEGSKA (reference sequence). The CDR3 is CSARPRDRFTGELFF. In DNA form, the CDR3 reads TGCAGTGCTAGACCCCGGGACAGATTCACCGGGGAGCTGTTTTTT.

This clone has only a few counts. The genes are TRBV15 and TRBJ2-5; D gene unclear. The CDR3 spans 13 residues. Germline values: CDR1 LNHNV, CDR2 YYDKDF (reference sequence). Trimming shortened V by 3 bases and J by 2 bases, and 7 bases separated the two germline ends. The CDR3 region is CATSRSVQETQYF. CDR3 in DNA: TGTGCCACCAGCAGGTCGGTGCAAGAGACCCAGTACTTC.

This clone was recorded many times. It may be a read error: a sequence one base away is much more abundant. The V gene is TRBV20-1, the J gene TRBJ2-7, with 9 bases aligning to TRBD1. The CDR3 is 15 residues long. Germline CDR1 and CDR2: DFQATT and SNEGSKA (reference sequence). The CDR3 bases are TGCAGTACTAGAGTACCCGGGACAGGGAGCTACGAGCAGTACTTC. The encoded protein is CSTRVPGTGSYEQYF.

About this clone itself: The junction and the germline gene differ at one end; a read error may be behind it. The chain has TRBV20-1 and TRBJ2-2, with D perhaps TRBD1 or TRBD2 (6 bases each). CDR3 length: 15 residues. Looked up from germline, CDR1 is DFQATT and CDR2 is SNEGSKA (reference sequence). The CDR3 loop reads CSVPNAWGDTGDLFF. CDR3 DNA: TGCAGTGTTCCTAATGCATGGGGGGACACCGGGGATCTGTTTTTT.

There are many counts of this clone. This rearrangement joins TRBV4-1 to TRBJ1-3, with D perhaps TRBD1 (5 bases). Germline V gives CDR1 MGHRA, CDR2 YSYEKL. This CDR3 is built from 14 residues. V was clipped by 4 bases and J by 2 bases, with 9 bases between them. Written as DNA, the CDR3 is TGCGCCAGCAGCCCGTGGGGGGCTGGAAACACCATATATTTT. This encodes CASSPWGAGNTIYF.

This clone was detected a few times. The chain couples TRBV28 to TRBJ2-3; a weak D match, TRBD2 (6 bases). Trimming took off 6 bases at V and 2 bases at J, with 21 bases between the two ends. The germline gives CDR1 MDHEN, CDR2 SYDVKM. The CDR3 spans 17 residues. CDR3 in DNA: TGTGCCAGCAGCGCCAGCGGGCCGCGGATCGACACAGATACGCAGTATTTT. It encodes CASSASGPRIDTDTQYF. The full variable domain, its missing parts supplied by reference TRBV28 and TRBJ2-3, is DVKVTQSSRYLVKRTGEKVFLECVQDMDHENMFWYRQDPGLGLRLIYFSYDVKMKEKGDIPEGYSVSREKKERFSLILESASTNQTSMYLCASSASGPRIDTDTQYFGPGTRLTVL.

This clone was observed a handful of times. One end of the junction does not line up with germline, which may come from a read error. V usage is TRBV12-3 or TRBV12-4 and J usage is TRBJ2-1, with TRBD2 matching over 7 bases. This CDR3 comprises 17 residues. The CDR3, as DNA: TGTGCCACCAGTGATATTAGGGGCGGGAGCTCCTACAATGAGCAGTTCTTC. Its translation: CATSDIRGGSSYNEQFF.

This clone was seen at least ten times. V usage is TRBV6-1 and J usage is TRBJ2-3; 7 positions agree with TRBD2. The CDR3 spans 14 residues. Germline V gene data show CDR1 as MNHNS and CDR2 as SASEGT. V dropped 6 bases and J dropped 2; count of bases not matched to a gene: 5. CDR3 DNA: TGTGCCAGCAGAGCGGGGAGGACCACAGATACGCAGTATTTT. Translated, it gives CASRAGRTTDTQYF.

This chain uses TRBV5-1 with TRBJ1-1; D is unresolved. This CDR3 is built from 16 residues. Germline loops: CDR1 SGHRS, CDR2 YFSETQ. Trimming took off 0 bases at V and 5 bases at J, with 17 bases between the two ends. This chain's CDR3 is CASSLDSRVLGTEAFF. The CDR3 DNA reads as TGCGCCAGCAGCTTGGATAGTAGGGTTCTGGGGACTGAAGCTTTCTTT.

For this clone: This may stem from a read error, because a much larger clone lies one nucleotide away. This rearrangement joins TRBV4-1 to TRBJ2-5, with D perhaps TRBD1 or TRBD2 (5 bases each). Trimming cost V 4 bases and J 2 bases, with 17 bases left between them. The length of the CDR3 is 16 residues. The germline CDR1 and CDR2 sequences are MGHRA and YSYEKL. CDR3 loop: CASSRGKGPMQETQYF. CDR3 in DNA: TGCGCCAGCAGCCGCGGTAAGGGACCCATGCAAGAGACCCAGTACTTC.

This clone has more than one count but fewer than ten. This chain links TRBV6-2 or TRBV6-3 with TRBJ2-7, with TRBD2 matching over 7 bases. The CDR3 extends over 13 amino acids. CDR1 MNHEY and CDR2 SVGEGT come from the germline V gene. V lost 7 bases and J lost 5; bases outside the gene matches: 8. CDR3: CASKAGDTDEQYF. The CDR3 DNA follows: TGTGCCAGCAAGGCGGGAGATACCGACGAGCAGTACTTC.

A remark on this clone: Other DNA sequences of this sample code for an identical CDR3. This rearrangement joins TRBV20-1 to TRBJ2-3, with a weak D call TRBD1 (6 bases). The CDR3 has 16 residues. V lost 0 bases and J lost 3, with 16 bases in between. Germline V CDR1 and CDR2: DFQATT, SNEGSKA (reference sequence). CDR3 region: CSARDPLGGETDTQYF. CDR3 DNA: TGCAGTGCTAGAGATCCCCTAGGGGGAGAGACAGATACGCAGTATTTT.

This chain connects TRBV11-2 to TRBJ1-3; D is unresolved. Germline V lookup: CDR1 SGHAT, CDR2 FQNNGV. The CDR3 loop spans 12 amino acids. Trimming left V 2 bases short and J 3 bases short, with 2 bases between. The CDR3 region is CASSLSGNTIYF. DNA for the CDR3: TGTGCCAGCAGCTTAAGTGGAAACACCATATATTTT.

This clone came up once. One end of the junction is discordant with germline, which a read error may explain. This chain joins TRBV20-1 and TRBJ1-6; tentative D call: TRBD1 (6 bases). The CDR3 contains 16 residues. Germline lookup yields CDR1 DFQATT and CDR2 SNEGSKA (reference sequence). CDR3 DNA sequence: TGCAGTGATAGTGAGGGGGGCAGTGTCTATAATTCACCCCTACACTTT. This encodes CSDSEGGSVYNSPLHF.

Many counts were recorded for this clone. The CDR3 spells CASGQDTDLNRYF. CDR3 coding DNA: TGTGCCAGCGGGCAGGACACTGATCTTAACCGGTACTTC. The J gene is TRBJ2-5, the V gene TRBV2, with TRBD1 as a possible D gene (5 bases). The CDR3 sequence is 13 residues long. Germline CDR1 and CDR2: SNHLY and FYNNEI. Trimming cost V 8 bases and J 13 bases, with 23 bases left between them.

V and J are TRBV7-2 and TRBJ2-7; D is unclear. The germline CDR1 and CDR2 sequences are SGHTA and FQGNSA. V gave up 1 base and J gave up 1 base, with 8 bases separating them. The CDR3 sequence is 14 residues long. The CDR3 nucleotides are TGTGCCAGCAGCTTAGTCGACACATCCTACGAGCAGTACTTC. As protein: CASSLVDTSYEQYF.

The J gene is TRBJ2-7, the V gene TRBV28, with a weak D call TRBD2 (6 bases). The germline gives CDR1 MDHEN, CDR2 SYDVKM. The V gene lost 7 bases and the J gene lost 1 base, with 17 bases spanning the gap. CDR3 length equals 15 residues. CDR3 DNA: TGTGCCAGCACCCCTTCCCGGGACTCATCCTACGAGCAGTACTTC. This sequence encodes CASTPSRDSSYEQYF.

This clone appeared once. The gene calls are TRBV30 and TRBJ1-1; 8 nucleotides align to TRBD1. The CDR3 is made up of 13 amino acids. Germline CDR1 reads GTSNPN; CDR2 reads SVGIG (reference sequence). J lost 10 bases, V lost 2 bases, and 9 bases had no gene match. The CDR3 sequence: CAWSRDRFRAAFF. For the CDR3, the DNA is TGTGCCTGGAGTAGGGACAGGTTTCGGGCAGCTTTCTTT. Together with reference TRBV30 and TRBJ1-1, the CDR3 gives the full variable domain: SQTIHQWPATLVQPVGSPLSLECTVEGTSNPNLYWYRQAAGRGLQLLFYSVGIGQISSEVPQNLSASRPQDRQFILSSKKLLLSDSGFYLCAWSRDRFRAAFFGQGTRLTVV.